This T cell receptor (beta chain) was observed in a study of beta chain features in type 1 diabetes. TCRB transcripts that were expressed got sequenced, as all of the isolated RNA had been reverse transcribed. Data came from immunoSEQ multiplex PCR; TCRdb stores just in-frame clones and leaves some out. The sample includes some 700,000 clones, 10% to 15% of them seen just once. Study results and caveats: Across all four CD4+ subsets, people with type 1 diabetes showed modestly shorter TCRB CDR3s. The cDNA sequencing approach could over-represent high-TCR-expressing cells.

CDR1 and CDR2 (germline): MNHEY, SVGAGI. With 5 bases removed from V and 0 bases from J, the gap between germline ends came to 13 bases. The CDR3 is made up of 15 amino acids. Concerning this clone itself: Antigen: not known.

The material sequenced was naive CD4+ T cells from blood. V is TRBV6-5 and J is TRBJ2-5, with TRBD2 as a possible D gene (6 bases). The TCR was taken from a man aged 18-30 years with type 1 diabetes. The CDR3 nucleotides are TGTGCCAGCAGTCGGGGCGGGACGTACCAAGAGACCCAGTACTTC. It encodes CASSRGGTYQETQYF.